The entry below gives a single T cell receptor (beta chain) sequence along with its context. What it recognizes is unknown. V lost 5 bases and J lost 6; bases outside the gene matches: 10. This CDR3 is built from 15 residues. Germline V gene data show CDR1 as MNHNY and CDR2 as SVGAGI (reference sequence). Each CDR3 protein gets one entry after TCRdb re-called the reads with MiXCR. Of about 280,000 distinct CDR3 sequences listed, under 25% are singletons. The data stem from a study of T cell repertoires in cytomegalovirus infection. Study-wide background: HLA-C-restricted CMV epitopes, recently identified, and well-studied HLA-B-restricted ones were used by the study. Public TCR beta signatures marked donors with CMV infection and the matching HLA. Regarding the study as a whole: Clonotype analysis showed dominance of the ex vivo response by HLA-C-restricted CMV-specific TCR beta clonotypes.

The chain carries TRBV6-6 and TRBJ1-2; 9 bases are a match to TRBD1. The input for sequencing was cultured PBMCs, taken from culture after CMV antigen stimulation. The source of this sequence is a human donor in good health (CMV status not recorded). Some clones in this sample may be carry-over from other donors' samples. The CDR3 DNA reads TGTGCCAGCAGTCGACGACCCCGGACAGGGGATGGCTACACCTTC. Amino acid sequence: CASSRRPRTGDGYTF.